This is a list of T cell receptor beta chains from one sample in a study of CD8+ T cells in alopecia areata. Produced via immunoSEQ multiplex PCR; TCRdb's table is partial and in-frame only. The table lists 100,000 to 150,000 clones, 35% to 45% of them singletons. The specimen sequenced was CD4+ T cells sorted from blood. Source of these receptors: a human donor with alopecia areata. The CDR3 runs from the conserved cysteine through the conserved F or W. Each record gives: CDR3 length, V gene, D gene, clone size, J gene, CDR3 protein, CDR3 DNA. D genes are given only for firm matches. A clone size is listed for some rows: how often the clone was seen (once, few, many), or a class if it is expanded.

>12|TRBV28|-|few|TRBJ2-3
CASMGFGDTQYF
TGTGCCAGCATGGGGTTTGGAGATACGCAGTATTTT
>15|TRBV6-6|TRBD2|-|TRBJ2-3
CASSRLAVLTDTQYF
TGTGCCAGCAGTCGACTAGCGGTCCTCACAGATACGCAGTATTTT
>13|TRBV7-9|-|few|TRBJ2-7
CASSYGGPYEQYF
TGTGCCAGCAGCTACGGCGGACCCTACGAGCAGTACTTC
>13|TRBV2|-|-|TRBJ1-1
CASSELVGAEAFF
TGTGCCAGCAGTGAATTAGTGGGGGCTGAAGCTTTCTTT
>16|TRBV5-1|TRBD1|once|TRBJ1-1
CASSPGTGSKDTEAFF
TGCGCCAGCAGTCCCGGGACAGGGAGTAAGGACACTGAAGCTTTCTTT
>13|TRBV30|TRBD1|-|TRBJ2-7
CAWSLQGANEQYF
TGTGCCTGGAGTTTACAGGGGGCGAACGAGCAGTACTTC
>14|TRBV27|TRBD2|-|TRBJ2-7
CASRTLAGVGEQYF
TGTGCCAGCAGGACACTAGCGGGAGTAGGCGAGCAGTACTTC
>16|TRBV7-9|-|few|TRBJ2-5
CASSLFGSGGAETQYF
TGTGCCAGCAGCTTATTTGGTTCTGGGGGTGCAGAGACCCAGTACTTC
>12|TRBV28|-|few|TRBJ1-1
CASSFLGTEAFF
TGTGCCAGCAGTTTTCTGGGCACTGAAGCTTTCTTT
>14|TRBV29-1|-|few|TRBJ1-2
CSVGIGNPTYGYTF
TGCAGCGTTGGAATCGGGAACCCAACCTATGGCTACACCTTC
>14|TRBV30|-|-|TRBJ2-1
CAWSVLTVAGKQFF
TGTGCCTGGAGTGTACTTACGGTCGCAGGGAAACAGTTCTTC
>14|TRBV27|-|few|TRBJ1-1
CASSLRDANTEAFF
TGTGCCAGCAGTCTCCGGGACGCGAACACTGAAGCTTTCTTT
>17|TRBV29-1|TRBD2|-|TRBJ2-1
CSAKGTSGRLSLNEQFF
TGCAGCGCTAAGGGGACTAGCGGGAGGTTGTCCCTGAATGAGCAGTTCTTC